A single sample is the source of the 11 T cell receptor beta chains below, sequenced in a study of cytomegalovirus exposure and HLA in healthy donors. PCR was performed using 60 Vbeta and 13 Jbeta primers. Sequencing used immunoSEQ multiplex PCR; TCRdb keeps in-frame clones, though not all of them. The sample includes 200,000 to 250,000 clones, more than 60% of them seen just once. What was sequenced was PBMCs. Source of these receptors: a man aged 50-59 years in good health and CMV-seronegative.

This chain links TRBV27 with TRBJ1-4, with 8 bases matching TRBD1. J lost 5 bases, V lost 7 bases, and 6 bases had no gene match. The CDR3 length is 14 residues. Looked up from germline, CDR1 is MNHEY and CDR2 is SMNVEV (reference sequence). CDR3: CASKPDRVNEKLFF. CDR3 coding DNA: TGTGCCAGCAAACCGGACAGGGTAAATGAAAAACTGTTTTTT.

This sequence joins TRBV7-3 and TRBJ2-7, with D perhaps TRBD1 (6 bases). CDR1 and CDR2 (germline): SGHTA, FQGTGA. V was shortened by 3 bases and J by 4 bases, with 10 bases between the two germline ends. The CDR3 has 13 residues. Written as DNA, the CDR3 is TGTGCCAGCAGCTTCAACCAGGGGTACGAGCAGTACTTC. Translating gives CASSFNQGYEQYF.

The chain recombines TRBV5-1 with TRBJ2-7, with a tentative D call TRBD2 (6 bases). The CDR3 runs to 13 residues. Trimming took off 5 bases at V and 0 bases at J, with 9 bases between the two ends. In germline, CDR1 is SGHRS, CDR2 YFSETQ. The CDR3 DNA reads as TGCGCCAGCAGTGGGGGGTCCTCCTACGAGCAGTACTTC. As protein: CASSGGSSYEQYF.

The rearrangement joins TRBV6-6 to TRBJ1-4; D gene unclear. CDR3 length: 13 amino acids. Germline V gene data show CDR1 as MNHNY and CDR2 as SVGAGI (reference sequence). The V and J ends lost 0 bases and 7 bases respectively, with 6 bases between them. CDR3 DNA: TGTGCCAGCAGTTACTCACTTCTTGAAAAACTGTTTTTT. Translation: CASSYSLLEKLFF.

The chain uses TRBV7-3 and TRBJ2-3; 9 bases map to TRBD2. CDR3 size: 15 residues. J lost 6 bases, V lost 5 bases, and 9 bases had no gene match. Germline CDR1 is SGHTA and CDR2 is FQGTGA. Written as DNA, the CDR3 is TGTGCCAGCAGCATTTCTAGCGGGGCGGGGGATACGCAGTATTTT. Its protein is CASSISSGAGDTQYF.

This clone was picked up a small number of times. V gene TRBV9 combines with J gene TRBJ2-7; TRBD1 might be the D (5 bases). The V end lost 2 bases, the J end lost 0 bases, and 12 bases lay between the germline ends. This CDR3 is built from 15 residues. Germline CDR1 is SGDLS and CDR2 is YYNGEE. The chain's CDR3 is CASSVGAGSSYEQYF. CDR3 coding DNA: TGTGCCAGCAGCGTTGGGGCCGGCTCCTCCTACGAGCAGTACTTC.

The CDR3 loop is CASSSLTSGSRYEQYF. In DNA form, the CDR3 reads TGTGCCAGCAGTTCACTGACTAGCGGGAGTAGATACGAGCAGTACTTC. This chain uses TRBV27 with TRBJ2-5, with 12 positions matching TRBD2. The J call could be wrong; TRBJ2-7 is a better fit for the DNA end. Germline-derived CDR1 and CDR2 are MNHEY and SMNVEV (reference sequence). CDR3 length: 16 residues.

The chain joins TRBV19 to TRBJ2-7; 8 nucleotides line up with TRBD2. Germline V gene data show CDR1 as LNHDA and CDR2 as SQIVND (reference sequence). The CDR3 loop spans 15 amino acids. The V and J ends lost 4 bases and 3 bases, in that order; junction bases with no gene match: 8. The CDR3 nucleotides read TGTGCCAGTAGTACGGAGAGCGGGAGTTTCTACGAGCAGTACTTC. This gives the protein CASSTESGSFYEQYF. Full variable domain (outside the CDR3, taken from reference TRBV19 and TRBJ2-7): DGGITQSPKYLFRKEGQNVTLSCEQNLNHDAMYWYRQDPGQGLRLIYYSQIVNDFQKGDIAEGYSVSREKKESFPLTVTSAQKNPTAFYLCASSTESGSFYEQYFGPGTRLTVT.

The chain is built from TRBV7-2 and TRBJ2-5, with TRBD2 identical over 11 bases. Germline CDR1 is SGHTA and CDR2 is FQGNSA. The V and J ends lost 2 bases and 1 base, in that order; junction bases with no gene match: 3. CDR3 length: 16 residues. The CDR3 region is CASSLQGLAAQETQYF. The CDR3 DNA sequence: TGTGCCAGCAGCTTACAGGGACTAGCGGCCCAAGAGACCCAGTACTTC.

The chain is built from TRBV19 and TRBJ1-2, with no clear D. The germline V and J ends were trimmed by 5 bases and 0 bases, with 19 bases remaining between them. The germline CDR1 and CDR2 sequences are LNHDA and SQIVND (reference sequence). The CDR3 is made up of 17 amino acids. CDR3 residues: CASSFHRTGESNYGYTF. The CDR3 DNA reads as TGTGCCAGTAGTTTCCACCGGACGGGAGAATCTAACTATGGCTACACCTTC. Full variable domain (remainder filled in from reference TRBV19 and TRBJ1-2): DGGITQSPKYLFRKEGQNVTLSCEQNLNHDAMYWYRQDPGQGLRLIYYSQIVNDFQKGDIAEGYSVSREKKESFPLTVTSAQKNPTAFYLCASSFHRTGESNYGYTFGSGTRLTVV.

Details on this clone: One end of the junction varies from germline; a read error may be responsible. In DNA, the CDR3 is TGTGCCTGGACCGGGACAGGGGGCTTTCGCTCTCAACGTTTT. Translation gives CAWTGTGGFRSQRF. This sequence joins TRBV30 and TRBJ1-4; 12 bases fit TRBD1. Looked up from germline, CDR1 is GTSNPN and CDR2 is SVGIG (reference sequence). The CDR3 loop spans 14 amino acids. The full variable domain, in which reference TRBV30 and TRBJ1-4 provide the parts outside the CDR3, is SQTIHQWPATLVQPVGSPLSLECTVEGTSNPNLYWYRQAAGRGLQLLFYSVGIGQISSEVPQNLSASRPQDRQFILSSKKLLLSDSGFYLCAWTGTGGFRSQRFGSGTQLSVL.